These T cell receptor beta chains were read from a single sample in a study of blood T cell repertoires in COVID-19. Repertoires were generated with immunoSEQ multiplex PCR, while TCRdb's copy carries only in-frame clones and drops some. Of about 130,000 clones listed, less than 90% were seen once; the top ten hold 6.6%. Material: peripheral blood. The origin of the receptors is a man older than 75 with active or convalescent COVID-19. The CDR3 runs from the conserved cysteine through the conserved F or W. A D gene is named only where the DNA matches it firmly. Only some rows state a clone size, as once, few, many or a class for expanded clones.

d_call j_call clone_size v_call cdr3_aa cdr3_nt
TRBD1 TRBJ2-1 NA TRBV28 CASSFLDRVLDEQFF TGTGCCAGCAGTTTTCTGGACAGGGTTCTCGATGAGCAGTTCTTC
NA TRBJ1-2 NA TRBV12-3/TRBV12-4 CASSRKPRGNYTF TGTGCCAGCAGCCGAAAACCCAGGGGTAACTACACCTTC
NA TRBJ2-7 NA TRBV6-4 CASSDLARTYCEQYF TGTGCCAGCAGTGATCTAGCACGAACTTATTGCGAGCAGTACTTC
NA TRBJ2-6 NA TRBV19 CASSIGDTKPFSGANVLTF TGTGCCAGTAGTATCGGGGACACCAAGCCGTTCTCTGGGGCCAACGTCCTGACTTTC
TRBD2 TRBJ2-1 NA TRBV7-3 CASSLGNTGGSNEQFF TGTGCCAGCAGCTTAGGGAACACGGGAGGCTCCAATGAGCAGTTCTTC
NA TRBJ2-1 NA TRBV5-4 CASSLGQVSYNEQFF TGTGCCAGCAGCTTGGGTCAGGTTTCCTACAATGAGCAGTTCTTC
TRBD2 TRBJ2-2 once TRBV2 CASRARLAGATNTGELFF TGTGCCAGCAGGGCCAGACTAGCGGGAGCGACGAACACCGGGGAGCTGTTTTTT
NA TRBJ2-7 NA TRBV29-1 CSALTGLRSYEQYF TGCAGCGCACTTACAGGGCTAAGATCCTACGAGCAGTACTTC
NA TRBJ2-3 NA TRBV6-5 CASSHVRGTDTQYF TGTGCCAGCAGCCATGTCAGGGGCACAGATACGCAGTATTTT
TRBD1 TRBJ1-1 NA TRBV5-1 CASSAHGQGQGPEAFF TGCGCCAGCAGCGCCCACGGACAGGGGCAGGGACCTGAAGCTTTCTTT
NA TRBJ1-6 NA TRBV9 CASSDGQNNSPLHF TGTGCCAGCAGCGATGGACAGAATAATTCACCCCTCCACTTT
NA TRBJ1-2 NA TRBV7-9 CASSLHPSQGVNYGYTF TGTGCCAGCAGCTTACATCCCTCCCAAGGGGTAAACTATGGCTACACCTTC
NA TRBJ1-3 NA TRBV19 CASSWGGLTRTSGNTIYF TGTGCCAGTTCTTGGGGGGGACTTACCAGAACCTCTGGAAACACCATATATTTT
TRBD1 TRBJ1-1 NA TRBV7-2 CASSKGTGRTEAFF TGTGCCAGCAGCAAAGGGACAGGGAGGACTGAAGCTTTCTTT
NA TRBJ1-2 NA TRBV7-3 CASSLNQGFDGYTF TGTGCCAGCAGCTTAAACCAGGGATTCGATGGCTACACCTTC
NA TRBJ1-1 NA TRBV30 CAWIQVRLNTEAFF TGTGCCTGGATTCAGGTCAGACTGAACACTGAAGCTTTCTTT
NA TRBJ1-4 NA TRBV27 CASSYSGQGPLATNEKLFF TGTGCCAGCAGTTATTCCGGCCAGGGGCCGCTTGCAACTAATGAAAAACTGTTTTTT